This entry features one TCR beta chain sequence. The antigen is undetermined. This CDR3 region has 14 residues. CDR1 SGDLS and CDR2 YYNGEE come from the germline V gene. Trimming took 0 bases from V and 5 from J, leaving 11 bases between them. These data are taken from a study of Ad26.COV2.S vaccination and SARS-CoV-2 variants. Study-level information: Ad26.COV2.S was injected intramuscularly once or twice, 56 days apart. Points from the study as a whole: Measures of TCR breadth and depth may have fallen short of total T cell responses.

Libraries were prepared by immunoSEQ multiplex PCR; TCRdb keeps only in-frame clonotypes and omits some of them. This table has 350,000 to 600,000 clones, about nine tenths appearing once. Documented treatment: roughly 19 received Ad26.COV2.S at low or high dose, single or two shots; roughly 5 received placebo; per-sample allocation not given. Vaccine and placebo recipients were sampled on day 63 after the first injection. Vaccination used an Ad26 vector expressing Wuhan-strain SARS-CoV-2 spike. The sample consisted of peripheral blood, taken in a trial of Ad26.COV2.S vaccine versus placebo. This clonotype was obtained from a person aged 18 to 59 who received the Ad26.COV2.S COVID-19 vaccine or a placebo. The rearrangement links TRBV9 to TRBJ1-1; a weak D match, TRBD1 (6 bases). CDR3 protein: CASSVGATGTEAFF. CDR3 nucleotides: TGTGCCAGCAGCGTAGGGGCTACAGGGACTGAAGCTTTCTTT.